This is a list of T cell receptor beta chains from one sample in a study of blood T cell repertoires in COVID-19. Only in-frame clones appear in the TCRdb table, and some are missing; sequencing was by immunoSEQ multiplex PCR. This table holds approximately 55,000 clones, more than 70% found once. Sequenced sample: peripheral blood. These receptors all come from a man aged 30 to 39 with COVID-19, enrolled during active disease. Each CDR3 is given with its conserved first and last residue. The D gene is left open where the match is weak. Some rows mark clone size as missing; the rest say once, few, many or name a class of expanded clone.

j_gene,v_gene,d_gene,abundance,CDR3aa,CDR3nt
TRBJ2-5,TRBV2,TRBD2,.,CASSAPFRSGGDRETQYF,TGTGCCAGCAGTGCCCCGTTTCGTAGCGGGGGGGACCGGGAGACCCAGTACTTC
TRBJ2-3,TRBV7-9,TRBD2,.,CASGSTGGGVTDTQYF,TGTGCCAGCGGCTCAACGGGTGGGGGGGTTACAGATACGCAGTATTTT
TRBJ2-2,TRBV11-3,TRBD2,.,CASSLRTSGTNTGELFF,TGTGCCAGCAGCTTAAGGACTAGCGGAACGAACACCGGGGAGCTGTTTTTT
TRBJ2-7,TRBV5-4,TRBD2,.,CASSLGGTSSYEQYF,TGTGCCAGCAGCTTGGGGGGGACTAGCTCCTACGAGCAGTACTTC
TRBJ2-7,TRBV5-4,TRBD1,once,CASSAAGTGAHEQYF,TGTGCCAGCAGCGCAGCCGGGACAGGGGCCCACGAGCAGTACTTC
TRBJ2-3,TRBV10-3,.,.,CAISDWGGRTDTQYF,TGTGCCATCAGTGATTGGGGGGGCCGCACAGATACGCAGTATTTT
TRBJ2-1,TRBV13,TRBD1,.,CASSLGQGLGVDEQFF,TGTGCCAGCAGCTTGGGACAGGGGTTGGGGGTCGATGAGCAGTTCTTC
TRBJ2-1,TRBV5-6,TRBD1,.,CASSLGYGGQGAHNEQFF,TGTGCCAGCAGCTTGGGATACGGAGGCCAGGGGGCTCACAATGAGCAGTTCTTC
TRBJ1-4,TRBV5-1,.,.,CASSPNAGTTNEKLFF,TGCGCCAGCAGCCCGAATGCAGGGACAACTAATGAAAAACTGTTTTTT
TRBJ2-5,TRBV28,TRBD2,.,CASSLLGLAGRETQYF,TGTGCCAGCAGTTTATTGGGACTAGCGGGGCGGGAGACCCAGTACTTC
TRBJ2-1,TRBV30,TRBD2,.,CASSSGSSYNEQFF,TGTGCCAGTTCTAGCGGCAGCTCCTACAATGAGCAGTTCTTC
TRBJ1-3,TRBV10-3,.,once,CAVSGTANSGNTIYF,TGTGCCGTTAGCGGGACGGCAAACTCTGGAAACACCATATATTTT
TRBJ2-7,TRBV4-1,TRBD1,.,CASSLIPGQASYEQYF,TGCGCCAGCAGCCTTATCCCGGGACAGGCCTCCTACGAGCAGTACTTC
TRBJ2-5,TRBV6-1,TRBD1,.,CASSEEAGGSWTQYF,TGTGCCAGCAGTGAAGAAGCAGGGGGTTCGTGGACCCAGTACTTC
TRBJ1-6,TRBV21-1,.,.,CASSPRGDSYNSPLHF,TGTGCCAGCAGCCCACGAGGGGACAGTTATAATTCACCCCTCCACTTT
TRBJ2-7,TRBV12-3/TRBV12-4,.,.,CASSRRISYEQYF,TGTGCCAGCAGCCGGAGGATCTCCTACGAGCAGTACTTC
TRBJ2-1,TRBV7-2,TRBD2,.,CASRAGGPYNEQFF,TGTGCCAGCAGGGCGGGGGGGCCCTACAATGAGCAGTTCTTC
TRBJ2-5,TRBV5-6,.,.,CASSLILETQYF,TGTGCCAGCAGCTTAATCCTTGAGACCCAGTACTTC
TRBJ1-2,TRBV5-6,.,.,CASSLGGYYGYTF,TGTGCCAGCAGCTTGGGAGGATACTATGGCTACACCTTC
TRBJ2-3,TRBV7-9,.,few,CASSLGGRVADTQYF,TGTGCCAGCAGCTTAGGGGGCAGGGTCGCAGATACGCAGTATTTT
TRBJ2-7,TRBV7-9,TRBD1,.,CASRTTGDDSYEQYF,TGTGCCAGCAGGACAACAGGGGATGACTCCTACGAGCAGTACTTC
TRBJ2-3,TRBV3-1/TRBV3-2,.,.,CASSWDTAGDTQYF,TGTGCCAGCAGCTGGGACACCGCGGGAGATACGCAGTATTTT
TRBJ1-4,TRBV28,.,.,CASSLGGGRTNEKLFF,TGTGCCAGCAGTCTAGGGGGGGGGCGTACTAATGAAAAACTGTTTTTT
TRBJ1-2,TRBV9,.,.,CASGMQGGAYGYTF,TGTGCCAGCGGAATGCAGGGAGGGGCTTATGGCTACACCTTC
TRBJ1-1,TRBV4-1,.,once,CASSERTANTEAFF,TGCGCCAGCAGCGAACGGACAGCGAACACTGAAGCTTTCTTT
TRBJ1-1,TRBV9,.,.,CASSLSTNTEAFF,TGTGCCAGCAGCCTTAGCACGAACACTGAAGCTTTCTTT
TRBJ2-7,TRBV9,.,.,CASSATMTRGGEQYF,TGTGCCAGCAGCGCGACGATGACAAGGGGAGGCGAGCAGTACTTC
TRBJ2-7,TRBV6-2/TRBV6-3,.,.,CASSLLPRSYEQYF,TGTGCCAGCAGCTTACTACCTCGCTCCTACGAGCAGTACTTC
TRBJ2-4,TRBV19,TRBD1,.,CASSIDRARQGNIQYF,TGTGCCAGTAGTATAGATCGGGCTCGACAGGGGAACATTCAGTACTTC
TRBJ2-3,TRBV5-1,TRBD1,.,CASSLRQGGTQYF,TGCGCCAGCAGCCTGAGACAGGGGGGGACGCAGTATTTT
TRBJ1-2,TRBV12-3/TRBV12-4,TRBD1,.,CASNPGGTYGYTF,TGTGCCAGCAACCCAGGGGGAACCTATGGCTACACCTTC
TRBJ2-1,TRBV11-3,TRBD2,once,CASSPGLAGGPQSYNEQFF,TGTGCCAGCAGCCCGGGACTAGCGGGAGGGCCACAGAGCTACAATGAGCAGTTCTTC
TRBJ2-5,TRBV24-1,TRBD2,few,CATSDLGSAGVPETQYF,TGTGCCACCAGTGATTTGGGGAGTGCGGGAGTCCCAGAGACCCAGTACTTC
TRBJ2-5,TRBV9,TRBD2,.,CASSVTSGEGETQYF,TGTGCCAGCAGCGTCACTAGCGGGGAAGGAGAGACCCAGTACTTC
TRBJ1-2,TRBV28,TRBD1,.,CASSGQGNYGYTF,TGTGCCAGCAGCGGACAGGGTAACTATGGCTACACCTTC
TRBJ2-1,TRBV7-9,TRBD1,.,CASSFSSGQDEQFF,TGTGCCAGCAGCTTTAGTTCGGGACAGGACGAGCAGTTCTTC
TRBJ2-7,TRBV30,.,.,CAWSFSDAREQYF,TGTGCCTGGAGTTTCTCCGATGCCCGGGAGCAGTACTTC
TRBJ2-2,TRBV6-4,TRBD2,.,CASSDSSAAGRAGELFF,TGTGCCAGCAGTGACTCTTCCGCAGCCGGGAGGGCCGGGGAGCTGTTTTTT
TRBJ2-7,TRBV1,.,.,CTSSQDLLPGGASYEQYF,TGCACCAGCAGCCAAGATCTCCTTCCCGGGGGTGCCTCCTACGAGCAGTACTTC
TRBJ1-1,TRBV5-1,TRBD1,few,CASSLGQGETEAFF,TGCGCCAGCAGTCTGGGACAGGGTGAGACTGAAGCTTTCTTT
TRBJ1-1,TRBV27,TRBD1,medium-sized,CASSLGTGNTEAFF,TGTGCCAGCAGTTTAGGGACAGGGAACACTGAAGCTTTCTTT
TRBJ2-1,TRBV5-4,TRBD2,once,CASSPMTSGDYNEQFF,TGTGCCAGCAGCCCCATGACTAGCGGGGATTACAATGAGCAGTTCTTC
TRBJ2-7,TRBV5-5,TRBD2,.,CASSLVLAGYEAYEQYF,TGTGCCAGCAGCTTGGTACTAGCGGGATACGAAGCCTACGAGCAGTACTTC
TRBJ2-5,TRBV11-1,TRBD1,.,CASSSTGVGETQYF,TGTGCCAGCAGCTCGACAGGGGTCGGGGAGACCCAGTACTTC
TRBJ2-7,TRBV20-1,.,.,CSARPGYEQYF,TGCAGTGCTAGACCGGGGTACGAGCAGTACTTC
TRBJ1-2,TRBV30,.,.,CAWREGNFNYGYTF,TGTGCCTGGAGGGAGGGGAATTTCAACTATGGCTACACCTTC
TRBJ1-2,TRBV10-2,TRBD1,.,CASSESKGGQGANGYTF,TGCGCCAGCAGTGAGTCGAAAGGAGGACAGGGGGCGAATGGCTACACCTTC
TRBJ1-4,TRBV11-3,.,.,CASTLGWTATNEKLFF,TGTGCCAGCACCCTAGGGTGGACTGCAACTAATGAAAAACTGTTTTTT
TRBJ2-7,TRBV7-2,TRBD2,.,CASSLVGGSSYEQYF,TGTGCCAGCAGCTTAGTCGGCGGGAGCTCCTACGAGCAGTACTTC
TRBJ2-3,TRBV29-1,TRBD1,once,CSVPGQLTDTQYF,TGCAGCGTTCCGGGACAGTTAACAGATACGCAGTATTTT
TRBJ2-5,TRBV10-3,.,.,CAISPSGGRTGETQYF,TGTGCCATCAGCCCCTCAGGAGGGCGGACGGGGGAGACCCAGTACTTC
TRBJ2-7,TRBV18,TRBD1,.,CASSPGTGSDEQYF,TGTGCCAGCTCACCGGGGACAGGGTCCGACGAGCAGTACTTC
TRBJ2-1,TRBV7-2,.,.,CASSLALPDEQFF,TGTGCCAGCAGCTTAGCACTCCCCGATGAGCAGTTCTTC
TRBJ2-3,TRBV28,.,.,CASSPTSGTKIDTQYF,TGTGCCAGCAGTCCTACCTCCGGGACAAAAATTGATACGCAGTATTTT